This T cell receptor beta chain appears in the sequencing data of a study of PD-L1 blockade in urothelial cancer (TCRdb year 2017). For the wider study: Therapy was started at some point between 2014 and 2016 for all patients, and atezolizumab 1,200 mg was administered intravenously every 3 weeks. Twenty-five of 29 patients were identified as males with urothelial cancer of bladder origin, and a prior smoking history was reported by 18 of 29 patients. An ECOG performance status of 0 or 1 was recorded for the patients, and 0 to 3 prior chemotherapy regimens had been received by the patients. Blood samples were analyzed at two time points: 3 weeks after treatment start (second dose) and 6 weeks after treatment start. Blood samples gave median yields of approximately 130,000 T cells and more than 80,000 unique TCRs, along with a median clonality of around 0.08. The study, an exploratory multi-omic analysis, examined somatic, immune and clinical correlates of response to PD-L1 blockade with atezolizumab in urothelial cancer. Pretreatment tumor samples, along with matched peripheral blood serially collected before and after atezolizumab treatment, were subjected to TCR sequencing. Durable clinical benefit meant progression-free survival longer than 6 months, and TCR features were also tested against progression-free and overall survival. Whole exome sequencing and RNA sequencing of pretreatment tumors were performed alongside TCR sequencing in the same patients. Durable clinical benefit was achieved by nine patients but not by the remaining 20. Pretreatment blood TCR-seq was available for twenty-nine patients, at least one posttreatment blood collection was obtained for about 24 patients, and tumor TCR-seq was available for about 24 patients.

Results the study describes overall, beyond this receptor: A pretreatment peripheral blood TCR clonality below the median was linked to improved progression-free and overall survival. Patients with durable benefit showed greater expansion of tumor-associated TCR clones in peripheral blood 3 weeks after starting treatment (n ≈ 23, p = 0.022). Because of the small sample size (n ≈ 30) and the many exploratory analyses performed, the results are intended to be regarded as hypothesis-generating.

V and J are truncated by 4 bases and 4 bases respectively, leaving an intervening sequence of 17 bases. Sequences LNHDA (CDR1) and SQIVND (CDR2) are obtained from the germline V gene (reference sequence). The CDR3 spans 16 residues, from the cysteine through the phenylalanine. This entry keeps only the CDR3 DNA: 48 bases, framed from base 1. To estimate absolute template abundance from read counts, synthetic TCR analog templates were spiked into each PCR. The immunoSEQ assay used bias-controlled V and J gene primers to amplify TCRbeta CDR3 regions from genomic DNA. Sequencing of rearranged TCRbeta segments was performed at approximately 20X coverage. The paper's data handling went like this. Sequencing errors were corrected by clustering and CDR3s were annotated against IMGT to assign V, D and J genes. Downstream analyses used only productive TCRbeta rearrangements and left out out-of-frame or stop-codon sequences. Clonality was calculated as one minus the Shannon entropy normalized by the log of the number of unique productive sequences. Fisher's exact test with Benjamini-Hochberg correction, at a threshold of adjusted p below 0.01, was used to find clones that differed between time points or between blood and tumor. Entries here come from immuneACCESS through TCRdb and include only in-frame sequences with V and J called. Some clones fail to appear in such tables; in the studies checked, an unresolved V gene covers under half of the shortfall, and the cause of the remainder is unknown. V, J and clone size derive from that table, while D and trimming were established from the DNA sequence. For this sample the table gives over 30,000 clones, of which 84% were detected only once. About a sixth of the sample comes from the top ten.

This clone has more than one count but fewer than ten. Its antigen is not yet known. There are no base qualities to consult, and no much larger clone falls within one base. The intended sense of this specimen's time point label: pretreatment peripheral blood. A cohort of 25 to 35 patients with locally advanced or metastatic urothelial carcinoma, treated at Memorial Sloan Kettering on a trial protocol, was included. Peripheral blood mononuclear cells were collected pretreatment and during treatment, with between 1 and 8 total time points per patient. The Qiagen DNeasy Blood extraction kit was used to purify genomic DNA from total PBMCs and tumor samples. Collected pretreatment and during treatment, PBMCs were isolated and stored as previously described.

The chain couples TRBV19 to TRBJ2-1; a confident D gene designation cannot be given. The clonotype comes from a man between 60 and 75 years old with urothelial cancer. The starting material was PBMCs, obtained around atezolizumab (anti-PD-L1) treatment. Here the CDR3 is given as CASSTFDSNRYNEQFF. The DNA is TGTGCCAGTAGTACCTTCGACTCCAACCGTTACAATGAGCAGTTCTTC.